Listed below are T cell receptor beta chains from one sample, sequenced in a study. Each CDR3 protein gets one entry after TCRdb re-called the RT-PCR reads with MiXCR. The sample contains about 680,000 distinct CDR3 sequences, over 12% of which appear only once. Sequencing was performed on memory CD4+ T cells from blood. These receptors were taken from a female donor in good health, serving as a healthy control. Each CDR3 is given with its conserved first and last residue. D genes are given only for firm matches. Clone size is shown for a subset of rows, as once, few, many or a class of expanded clone.

v_gene	d_gene	abundance	j_gene	CDR3nt	CDR3aa
TRBV18	.	few	TRBJ2-1	TGTGCCAGCTCACCCTTACGAGAGTATACGGCGGGTCAGGGTTATGAGCAGTTCTTC	CASSPLREYTAGQGYEQFF
TRBV4-2	.	many	TRBJ1-2	TGTGCCAGCAGCCAAGGAGGGACGGATGCCCACTATGGCTACACCTTC	CASSQGGTDAHYGYTF
TRBV4-2	.	.	TRBJ2-1	TGTGCCAGCAGCCAAGATGTGGGGTCCGAGCAGTTCTTC	CASSQDVGSEQFF
TRBV20-1	.	few	TRBJ1-6	TGCAGTGCTAGTATTCTCAGTGGGAATTCACCCCTCCACTTT	CSASILSGNSPLHF
TRBV27	.	.	TRBJ2-1	TGTGCCAGCAGTTCCCTCGGGATAGTATCAAAGAATGAGCAGTTCTTC	CASSSLGIVSKNEQFF
TRBV6-1	.	.	TRBJ1-1	TGTGCCAGCAATTTCCGGGGGGGGGTTTCCATGAACACTGAAGCTTTCTTT	CASNFRGGVSMNTEAFF
TRBV7-3	.	many	TRBJ2-5	TGTGCCAGCAGCTTCGGGGGATTGGGTCAAGAGACCCAGTACTTC	CASSFGGLGQETQYF
TRBV5-1	TRBD2	many	TRBJ2-3	TGCGCCAGCAGCTTGAACCCACTAGCGGGAGTTGGAGATACGCAGTATTTT	CASSLNPLAGVGDTQYF
TRBV10-3	TRBD2	.	TRBJ2-3	TGTGCCATCAGTAGAGCGGGAGGTTACTCTAGCACAGATACGCAGTATTTT	CAISRAGGYSSTDTQYF
TRBV5-1	TRBD2	.	TRBJ2-5	TGCGCCAGCAGCGGACTACAGGGGACTGGGACTAGCGGGAGGGGAGAGACCCAGTACTTC	CASSGLQGTGTSGRGETQYF
TRBV3-1	TRBD1	.	TRBJ1-1	TGTGCCAGCAGCCGGTCTCGACAGGGTTTCGCTGAAGCTTTCTTT	CASSRSRQGFAEAFF
TRBV9	.	few	TRBJ2-7	TGTGCCAGCAGTGCTTCTGACAGGATCGCCTACGAGCAGTACTTC	CASSASDRIAYEQYF
TRBV4-3	.	many	TRBJ2-7	TGCGCCAGCAGCCAGGAGGACGGGACCGAGCAGTACTTC	CASSQEDGTEQYF
TRBV4-1	.	many	TRBJ1-5	TGCGCCAGCAGCCAAGAGTATGGCAGGGGAGGCAATCAGCCCCAGCATTTT	CASSQEYGRGGNQPQHF
TRBV5-1	TRBD2	.	TRBJ2-1	TGCGCCAGCAGCCGAACGGGACTAGCGGGAGTCATGAATGAGCAGTTCTTC	CASSRTGLAGVMNEQFF
TRBV7-3	TRBD2	many	TRBJ2-1	TGTGCCAGCAGCGGTAGCGGGAGCTTCAGTGAGCAGTTCTTC	CASSGSGSFSEQFF
TRBV7-8	.	few	TRBJ2-2	TGTGCCAGCAGCGCCAGGGTAGCGGCGAACACCGGGGAGCTGTTTTTT	CASSARVAANTGELFF
TRBV7-2	TRBD1	.	TRBJ2-1	TGTGCCAGCACCCTGGGACAGGGACATGAGCAGTTCTTC	CASTLGQGHEQFF
TRBV10-3	.	.	TRBJ1-1	TGTGCCATCAGTGAAGGGGGGACCGGGGAAACAGCTTTCTTT	CAISEGGTGETAFF
TRBV5-1	.	few	TRBJ2-3	TGCGCCAGCAGCCAACAGGGTCACAGCACAGATACGCAGTATTTT	CASSQQGHSTDTQYF
TRBV10-1	.	.	TRBJ2-7	TGCGCCAGCAGTGAGAGGGGAACGGGCGAGCAGTACTTC	CASSERGTGEQYF
TRBV7-2	TRBD1	few	TRBJ2-7	TGTGCCAGCAGCCCAGGGGGCCACTACGAGCAGTACTTC	CASSPGGHYEQYF
TRBV7-2	.	many	TRBJ2-5	TGTGCCAGCAGCTTCGGAACCCAAGAGACCCAGTACTTC	CASSFGTQETQYF
TRBV5-1	TRBD1	many	TRBJ2-5	TGCGCCAGCAGCCCCGGGACAGGCTTGGAGACCCAGTACTTC	CASSPGTGLETQYF
TRBV3-1	TRBD2	many	TRBJ2-3	TGTGCCAGCAGCCCCTTCCTACTAGCGGGAGCAAGCACAGATACGCAGTATTTT	CASSPFLLAGASTDTQYF
TRBV20-1	.	many	TRBJ2-7	TGCAGTGCCACGAATCCCCAGAGTCAGGGGGAGCAGTACTTC	CSATNPQSQGEQYF
TRBV3-1	TRBD2	few	TRBJ2-2	TGTGCCAGCAGCCAAGACCCGCTCAATCGGGGGGGAGCCGGGGAGCTGTTTTTT	CASSQDPLNRGGAGELFF
TRBV27	.	.	TRBJ1-2	TGTGCCAGCAACTCTGGGGCTGGTCGAAATGGCTACACCTTC	CASNSGAGRNGYTF
TRBV20-1	.	many	TRBJ1-4	TGCAGTGCTAGTCAATCGGAGGCTGGGGAAAAACTGTTTTTT	CSASQSEAGEKLFF
TRBV6-2/TRBV6-3	TRBD2	.	TRBJ2-1	TGTGCCAGCAGTCAAGGACTAGCGGTTTACAATGAGCAGTTCTTC	CASSQGLAVYNEQFF
TRBV5-1	.	many	TRBJ2-7	TGCGCCAGCAGCTTGGAGGCGGGCGGCTCCTACGAGCAGTACTTC	CASSLEAGGSYEQYF
TRBV20-1	.	.	TRBJ1-2	TGCAGTGCTAGAGATGTGAGGGCCCAAGCTAACTATGGCTACACCTTC	CSARDVRAQANYGYTF